One sample yielded the 8 T cell receptor beta chains listed below, sequenced in a study of T cell responses to AZD1222 COVID-19 vaccine. Assay: immunoSEQ multiplex PCR; the TCRdb copy retains only in-frame clones and omits some. The sample has roughly 150,000 clones, roughly 87% seen once; the top ten hold roughly 6%. The sample in question was peripheral blood, obtained 28 days after the second AZD1222 dose. The receptors stem from an adult who received the AZD1222 COVID-19 vaccine.

The chain uses TRBV30 and TRBJ1-5, with 9 nucleotides matching TRBD1. This CDR3 is 15 amino acids long. CDR1 GTSNPN and CDR2 SVGIG come from the germline V gene (reference sequence). The J segment lost 4 bases and the V segment lost 3 bases, leaving 7 bases of the junction unmatched. The CDR3 is CAWRPGQGGNQPQHF. CDR3 DNA sequence: TGTGCCTGGAGACCGGGACAGGGCGGAAATCAGCCCCAGCATTTT.

The chain joins TRBV3-1 (or the pseudogene TRBV3-2) to TRBJ1-5; D uncertain. Per the germline V gene, CDR1 is LGHDT and CDR2 is YNNKEL (reference sequence). There are 14 residues in the CDR3. Between the trimmed V and J ends, which lost 1 base and 3 bases, there was a span of 7 bases. CDR3 DNA: TGTGCCAGCAGCCAAGGCGGATACAATCAGCCCCAGCATTTT. Translating gives CASSQGGYNQPQHF.

The gene calls are TRBV6-5 and TRBJ1-2, with D tentatively TRBD1 (5 bases). Germline assignment: CDR1 MNHEY and CDR2 SVGAGI. This CDR3 has 12 amino acids. The V end was cut by 2 bases, the J end by 8 bases, with 9 bases between. The CDR3 DNA sequence: TGTGCCAGCAGTTACAGCGGGACGGGCTACACCTTC. Translated, it gives CASSYSGTGYTF.

The chain carries TRBV3-1 (or the pseudogene TRBV3-2) and TRBJ1-2, with a possible D match to TRBD1 (6 bases). CDR1 is LGHDT and CDR2 is YNNKEL in the germline V gene (reference sequence). The CDR3 extends over 12 amino acids. V lost 8 bases and J lost 3, with 10 bases in between. CDR3 loop: CASRRGDYGYTF. The CDR3 region has the DNA TGTGCCAGCCGCAGGGGAGACTATGGCTACACCTTC.

This chain uses TRBV19 with TRBJ1-5; perhaps TRBD1 as D (5 bases). V was shortened by 7 bases and J by 1 base, with 20 bases between the two germline ends. The germline V gene encodes CDR1 LNHDA and CDR2 SQIVND (reference sequence). This CDR3 contains 17 residues. The CDR3 DNA follows: TGTGCCAGTACCCAAATGGGGAGGGCAGGGAGCAATCAGCCCCAGCATTTT. Amino acids: CASTQMGRAGSNQPQHF.

The chain uses TRBV11-3 and TRBJ2-1; 7 bases match TRBD1. The CDR3 is 13 residues long. V lost 6 bases, J lost 5 bases, and 4 bases stayed unmatched. The germline V gene encodes CDR1 SGHNT and CDR2 YENEEA. The CDR3 is CASRYDRDNEQFF. CDR3 nucleotide sequence: TGTGCCAGCAGGTACGACAGGGACAATGAGCAGTTCTTC.

The chain is built from TRBV29-1 and TRBJ2-5, with 8 bases aligning to TRBD1. Germline values: CDR1 SQVTM, CDR2 ANQGSEA. V dropped 1 base and J dropped 3; count of bases not matched to a gene: 4. The CDR3 sequence is 14 residues long. CDR3: CSVEATTGEETQYF. The DNA of the CDR3 is TGCAGCGTTGAAGCCACGACAGGGGAAGAGACCCAGTACTTC.

This clone occurred a few times. This chain links TRBV7-2 with TRBJ2-6; D ambiguous. The CDR3 extends over 13 amino acids. Trimming stripped 3 bases from V and 3 bases from J, with 3 bases between. Per germline, CDR1 SGHTA and CDR2 FQGNSA. The CDR3, as DNA: TGTGCCAGCAGCTTCTTTGGGGCCAACGTCCTGACTTTC. It yields the protein CASSFFGANVLTF. Full variable domain (missing parts from reference TRBV7-2 and TRBJ2-6): GAGVSQSPSNKVTEKGKDVELRCDPISGHTALYWYRQSLGQGLEFLIYFQGNSAPDKSGLPSDRFSAERTGGSVSTLTIQRTQQEDSAVYLCASSFFGANVLTFGAGSRLTVL.